These 14 T cell receptor beta chains share one sample of origin, sequenced in a study of regulatory T cells in long-lasting Graves disease. Time point of the sample: persistent/refractory GD, antithyroid drugs over 5 years with positive TRAb. From PBMCs, RNA was extracted and then used to make the TCR library. Through Arm-PCR of CDR3 regions and iRepertoire HTBI primers, TCR beta libraries were built. Using its own MiXCR run on the multiplex PCR reads, TCRdb lists one record per CDR3 protein. The table includes 360,000 or so distinct CDR3 sequences, around 23% detected once. Sequencing was performed on peripheral blood mononuclear cells (PBMCs), taken when the disease was refractory, from a patient treated with antithyroid drugs. Receptors were obtained from a woman between 40 and 55 years old with Graves disease.

The sample holds many counts of this clonotype. V gene TRBV28 combines with J gene TRBJ2-7; D is unclear. Germline values: CDR1 MDHEN, CDR2 SYDVKM. The germline V and J ends were trimmed by 2 bases and 3 bases, with 14 bases remaining between them. The CDR3 is 15 residues long. The CDR3 nucleotides read TGTGCCAGCAGTTTAACGAAGGGTTTGCACTACGAGCAGTACTTC. Amino acids: CASSLTKGLHYEQYF.

At least ten counts were recorded for this clonotype. CDR3 region: CASSPGTGSNQPQHF. The CDR3 nucleotides are TGTGCCAGCAGTCCCGGGACAGGTAGCAATCAGCCCCAGCATTTT. V is TRBV27 and J is TRBJ1-5, with TRBD1 matching 8 bases. J gave up 0 bases and V 5 bases, and 3 bases lay outside the gene matches. The CDR3 length is 15 residues. From germline, CDR1 is MNHEY and CDR2 SMNVEV (reference sequence).

This clonotype was observed many times. This chain uses TRBV28 with TRBJ2-7; 12 bases line up with TRBD2. Germline-derived CDR1 and CDR2 are MDHEN and SYDVKM. V lost 5 bases and J lost 3; bases outside the gene matches: 5. The CDR3 contains 15 residues. The CDR3 coding sequence is TGTGCCAGCAGTCCCGGGACTAGCGGGTACTACGAGCAGTACTTC. Translating it yields CASSPGTSGYYEQYF. The full variable domain, completed using reference TRBV28 and TRBJ2-7, is DVKVTQSSRYLVKRTGEKVFLECVQDMDHENMFWYRQDPGLGLRLIYFSYDVKMKEKGDIPEGYSVSREKKERFSLILESASTNQTSMYLCASSPGTSGYYEQYFGPGTRLTVT.

This chain links TRBV28 with TRBJ2-2; a weak D match, TRBD2 (5 bases). The CDR3 runs to 15 residues. The germline V gene encodes CDR1 MDHEN and CDR2 SYDVKM. V lost 5 bases to trimming and J lost 6 bases, with 16 bases between them. This CDR3 is CASSPYGVSPGELFF. The CDR3 DNA is TGTGCCAGCAGTCCCTACGGGGTCAGCCCCGGGGAGCTGTTTTTT.

This clonotype was picked up a small number of times. This sequence joins TRBV6-5 and TRBJ2-5, with TRBD2 as a possible D gene (6 bases). This CDR3 spans 15 amino acids. V gave up 2 bases and J gave up 3 bases, with 13 bases separating them. Germline lookup yields CDR1 MNHEY and CDR2 SVGAGI. CDR3 coding DNA: TGTGCCAGCAGTTACCATGGCGGGGTGGAAGAGACCCAGTACTTC. The encoded protein is CASSYHGGVEETQYF.

The V and J genes are TRBV18 and TRBJ1-1; D not resolved. Germline V CDR1 and CDR2: KGHSH, LQKENI. The CDR3 has 12 amino acids. Trimming took off 3 bases at V and 3 bases at J, with 5 bases between the two ends. This chain's CDR3 is CASSPRYTEAFF. For the CDR3, the DNA is TGTGCCAGCTCACCTAGGTACACTGAAGCTTTCTTT.

The chain joins TRBV20-1 to TRBJ2-7, with D maybe TRBD1 (6 bases). The CDR3 has 14 residues. CDR1 DFQATT and CDR2 SNEGSKA come from the germline V gene (reference sequence). The germline V and J ends were trimmed by 3 bases and 9 bases, with 21 bases remaining between them. CDR3 sequence (DNA): TGCAGTGCTAGGGGACCTAACAGGGATAACTTGCAGTACTTC. It translates to CSARGPNRDNLQYF.

The chain has TRBV10-3 and TRBJ1-3; 8 bases agree with TRBD1. V shed 3 bases, J shed 4 bases, and the junction held 8 bases outside the gene matches. Germline lookup yields CDR1 ENHRY and CDR2 SYGVKD. The CDR3 extends over 16 amino acids. The CDR3 region is CAISDQRQGPGNTIYF. For the CDR3, the DNA is TGTGCCATCAGTGATCAGAGACAGGGGCCAGGAAACACCATATATTTT.

This clonotype was picked up many times. J is TRBJ2-7 and V is TRBV28; D remains unclear. The CDR3 has 16 residues. V was shortened by 3 bases and J by 4 bases, with 19 bases between the two germline ends. Looked up from germline, CDR1 is MDHEN and CDR2 is SYDVKM. CDR3 sequence: CASSFGPINRRYEQYF. In DNA, the CDR3 is TGTGCCAGCAGTTTCGGACCTATAAACCGTAGGTACGAGCAGTACTTC.

This clonotype was counted at least ten times. The chain has TRBV12-3 or TRBV12-4 and TRBJ2-5, with D possibly being TRBD1 (6 bases). The CDR3 is made up of 14 amino acids. Trimming removed 5 bases from V and 1 base from J, with 11 bases in between. The CDR3 sequence: CASSKTGFQETQYF. The CDR3 nucleotides are TGTGCCAGCAGTAAGACAGGTTTCCAAGAGACCCAGTACTTC.

This clonotype was found many times. The CDR3 DNA is TGTGCCATCAGTGAGTCAAAGGTACTGGAGACCCAGTACTTC. It translates to CAISESKVLETQYF. J is TRBJ2-5 and V is TRBV10-3; no firm D call. Trimming shortened V by 0 bases and J by 5 bases, and 10 bases separated the two germline ends. Germline CDR1 ENHRY, CDR2 SYGVKD. The CDR3 is made up of 14 amino acids.

Details on this clonotype: One base away lies a much larger clone, so this may be a sequencing read error. The chain recombines TRBV6-9 with TRBJ1-5; D is uncertain. This CDR3 region has 14 residues. In germline, CDR1 is MNHGY, CDR2 SVAAGI. The CDR3 protein is CVSSSYRSNQPQHF. CDR3 bases: TGTGTCAGCAGTTCATACAGAAGCAATCAGCCCCAGCATTTT.

This clonotype was seen a handful of times. The conserved phenylalanine or tryptophan is not found at the CDR3 terminus, so this likely reflects a read error. This sequence joins TRBV20-1 and TRBJ2-7; 7 bases are shared with TRBD2. J was trimmed by 0 bases and V by 3 bases; bases with no gene match: 2. The germline gives CDR1 DFQATT, CDR2 SNEGSKA (reference sequence). The CDR3 is 13 residues long. CDR3: CSASGGSSYEQYL. The CDR3 DNA is TGCAGTGCTAGCGGGGGGAGCTCCTACGAGCAGTACCTC.

This clonotype was recorded at least ten times. This chain uses TRBV6-2 or TRBV6-3 with TRBJ2-5; tentatively, D is TRBD1 (5 bases). V was trimmed by 3 bases and J by 0 bases, leaving 17 bases between them. This CDR3 has 17 amino acids. Germline loops: CDR1 MNHEY, CDR2 SVGEGT. In nucleotides, the CDR3 is TGTGCCAGCAGTTATTCTGGGGCTCTCACGTACCAAGAGACCCAGTACTTC. Its protein product is CASSYSGALTYQETQYF.